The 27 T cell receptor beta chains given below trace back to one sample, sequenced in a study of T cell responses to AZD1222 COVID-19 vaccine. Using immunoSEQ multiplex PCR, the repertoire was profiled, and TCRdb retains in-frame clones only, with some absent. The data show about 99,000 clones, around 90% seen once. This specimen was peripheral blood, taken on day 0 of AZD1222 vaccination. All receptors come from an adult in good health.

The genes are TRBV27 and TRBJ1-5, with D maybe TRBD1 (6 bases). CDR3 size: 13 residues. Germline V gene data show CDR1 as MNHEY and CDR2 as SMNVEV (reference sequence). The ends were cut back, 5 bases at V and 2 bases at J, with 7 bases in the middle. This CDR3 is CASSRTGNQPQHF. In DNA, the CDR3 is TGTGCCAGCAGTAGGACAGGCAATCAGCCCCAGCATTTT.

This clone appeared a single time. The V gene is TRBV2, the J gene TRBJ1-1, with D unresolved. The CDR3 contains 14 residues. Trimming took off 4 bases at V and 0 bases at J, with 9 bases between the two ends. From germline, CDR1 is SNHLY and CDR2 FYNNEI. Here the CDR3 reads CASSVGRLNTEAFF. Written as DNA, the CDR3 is TGTGCCAGCAGTGTGGGCAGATTGAACACTGAAGCTTTCTTT.

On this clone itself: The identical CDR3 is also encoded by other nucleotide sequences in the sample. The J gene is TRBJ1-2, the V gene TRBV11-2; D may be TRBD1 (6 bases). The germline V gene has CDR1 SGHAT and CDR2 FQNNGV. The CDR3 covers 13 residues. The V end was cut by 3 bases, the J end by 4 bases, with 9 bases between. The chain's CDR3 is CASSLGAGYGYTF. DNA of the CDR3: TGTGCCAGCAGCTTGGGGGCTGGCTATGGCTACACCTTC.

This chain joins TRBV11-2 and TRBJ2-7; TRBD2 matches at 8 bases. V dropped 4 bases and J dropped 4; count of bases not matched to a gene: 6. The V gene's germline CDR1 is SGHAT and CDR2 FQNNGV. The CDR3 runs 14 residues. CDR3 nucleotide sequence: TGTGCCAGCAGCTCCCTCGGGGGGGGATACGAGCAGTACGTC. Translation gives CASSSLGGGYEQYV.

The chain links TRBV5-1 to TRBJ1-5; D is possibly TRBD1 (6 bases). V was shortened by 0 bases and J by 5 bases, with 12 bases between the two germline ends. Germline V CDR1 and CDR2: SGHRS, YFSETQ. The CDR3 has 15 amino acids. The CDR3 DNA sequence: TGCGCCAGCAGCTTGGCACCGGGACAATATCAGCCCCAGCATTTT. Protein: CASSLAPGQYQPQHF.

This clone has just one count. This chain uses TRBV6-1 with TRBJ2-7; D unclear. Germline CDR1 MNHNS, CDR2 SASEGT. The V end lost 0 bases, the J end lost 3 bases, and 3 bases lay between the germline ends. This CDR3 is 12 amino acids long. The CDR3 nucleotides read TGTGCCAGCAGTGAAGCCAACTACGAGCAGTACTTC. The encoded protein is CASSEANYEQYF.

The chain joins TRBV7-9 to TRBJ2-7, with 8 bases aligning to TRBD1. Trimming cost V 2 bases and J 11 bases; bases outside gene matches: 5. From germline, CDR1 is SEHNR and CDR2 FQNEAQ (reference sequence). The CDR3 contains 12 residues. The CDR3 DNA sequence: TGTGCCAGCAGCTTAAATATGGGACAGGAGTACGTC. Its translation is CASSLNMGQEYV.

The CDR3 region has the DNA TGTGCCAGCAGTTTAGGCCCCCCGAAGGGCGAGCAGTACGTC. Amino acids: CASSLGPPKGEQYV. V gene TRBV5-1 combines with J gene TRBJ2-7; D remains ambiguous. The CDR3 runs to 14 residues. The V gene's germline CDR1 is SGHRS and CDR2 YFSETQ.

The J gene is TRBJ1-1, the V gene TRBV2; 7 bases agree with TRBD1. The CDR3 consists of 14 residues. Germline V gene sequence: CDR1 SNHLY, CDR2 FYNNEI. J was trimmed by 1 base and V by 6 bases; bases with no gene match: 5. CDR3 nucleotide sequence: TGTGCCAGCAGGAAGGGACAGCAGAACACTGAAGCTTTCTTT. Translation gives CASRKGQQNTEAFF.

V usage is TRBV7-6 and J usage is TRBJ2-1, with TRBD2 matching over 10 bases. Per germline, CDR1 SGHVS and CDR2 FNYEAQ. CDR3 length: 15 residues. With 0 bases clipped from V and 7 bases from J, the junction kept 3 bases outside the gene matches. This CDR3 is CASSLASGRLNEQFF. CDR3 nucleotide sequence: TGTGCCAGCAGCTTAGCTAGCGGGAGGTTAAATGAGCAGTTCTTC.

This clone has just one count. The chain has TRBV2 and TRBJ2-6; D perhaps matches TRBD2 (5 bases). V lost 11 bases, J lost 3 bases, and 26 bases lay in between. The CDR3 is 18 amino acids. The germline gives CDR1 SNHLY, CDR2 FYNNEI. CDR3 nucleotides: TGTGCCTCGGGTGGTGGTCTGGGATTTCGGGATGGGGCCAACGTCCTGACTTTC. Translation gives CASGGGLGFRDGANVLTF.

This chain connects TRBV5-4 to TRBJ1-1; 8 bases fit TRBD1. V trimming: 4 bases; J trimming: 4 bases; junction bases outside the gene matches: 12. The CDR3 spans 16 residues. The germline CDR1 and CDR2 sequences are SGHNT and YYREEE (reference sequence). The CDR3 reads CASSPGTGRLGTEAFF. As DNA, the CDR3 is TGTGCCAGCAGCCCCGGGACAGGCAGGCTGGGCACTGAAGCTTTCTTT.

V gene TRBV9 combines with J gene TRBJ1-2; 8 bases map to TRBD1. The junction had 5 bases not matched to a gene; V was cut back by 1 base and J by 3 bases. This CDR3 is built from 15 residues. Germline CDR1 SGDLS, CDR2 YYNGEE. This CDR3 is CASSVRGQADYGYTF. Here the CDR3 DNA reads TGTGCCAGCAGCGTAAGGGGACAGGCGGACTATGGCTACACCTTC.

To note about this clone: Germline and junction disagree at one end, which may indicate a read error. The CDR3 DNA follows: TGTGCCAGCAGCTCGGGGGACGGGGACTATGGCTACACCTTC. It encodes CASSSGDGDYGYTF. The V gene is TRBV5-1, the J gene TRBJ1-2, with D maybe TRBD1 (5 bases). The CDR3 runs to 14 residues. The V gene's germline CDR1 is SGHRS and CDR2 YFSETQ.

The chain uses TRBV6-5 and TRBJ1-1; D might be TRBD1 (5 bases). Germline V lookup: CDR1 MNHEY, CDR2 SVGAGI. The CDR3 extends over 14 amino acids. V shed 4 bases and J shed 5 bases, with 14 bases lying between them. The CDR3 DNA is TGTGCCAGCAGTTCCAGGGTACCTGCAACTGAAGCTTTCTTT. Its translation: CASSSRVPATEAFF.

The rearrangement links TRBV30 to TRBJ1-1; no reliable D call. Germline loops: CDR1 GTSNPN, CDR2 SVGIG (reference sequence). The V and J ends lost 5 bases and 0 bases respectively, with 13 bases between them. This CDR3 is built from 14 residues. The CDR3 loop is CAWGPGAMNTEAFF. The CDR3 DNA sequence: TGTGCCTGGGGACCGGGAGCCATGAACACTGAAGCTTTCTTT.

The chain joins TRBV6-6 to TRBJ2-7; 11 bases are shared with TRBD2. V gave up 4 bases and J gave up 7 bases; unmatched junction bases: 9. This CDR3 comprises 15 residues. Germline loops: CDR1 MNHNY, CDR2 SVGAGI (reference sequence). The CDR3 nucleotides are TGTGCCAGCAGTTCTAGCGGGGGGACCTTTGGGGAGCAGTACTTC. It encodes CASSSSGGTFGEQYF.

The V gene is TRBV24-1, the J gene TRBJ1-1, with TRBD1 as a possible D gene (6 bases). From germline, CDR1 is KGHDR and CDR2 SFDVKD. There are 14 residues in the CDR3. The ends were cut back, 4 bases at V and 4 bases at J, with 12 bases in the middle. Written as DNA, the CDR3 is TGTGCCACCAGTGACTCTACAGGGACCACTGAAGCTTTCTTT. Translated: CATSDSTGTTEAFF.

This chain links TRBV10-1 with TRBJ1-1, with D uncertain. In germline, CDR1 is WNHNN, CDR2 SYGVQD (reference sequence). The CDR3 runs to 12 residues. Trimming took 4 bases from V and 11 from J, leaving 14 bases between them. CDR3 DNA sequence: TGCGCCAGCAGTGGTAGAGAATTTGACGCTTTCTTT. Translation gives CASSGREFDAFF.

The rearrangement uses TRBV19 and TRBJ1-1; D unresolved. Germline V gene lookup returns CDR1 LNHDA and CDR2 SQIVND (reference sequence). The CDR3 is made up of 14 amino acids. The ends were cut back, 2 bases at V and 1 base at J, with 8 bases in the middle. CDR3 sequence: CASSINAQNTEAFF. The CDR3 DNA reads TGTGCCAGTAGTATAAATGCTCAGAACACTGAAGCTTTCTTT.

In nucleotides, the CDR3 is TGTGCCTGGAGTGTACTAGGGATCTATGGCTACACCTTC. Protein: CAWSVLGIYGYTF. The rearrangement uses TRBV30 and TRBJ1-2; unclear D gene. This CDR3 is 13 amino acids long. Germline values: CDR1 GTSNPN, CDR2 SVGIG (reference sequence). V lost 0 bases to trimming and J lost 4 bases, with 9 bases between them. Filled out from reference TRBV30 and TRBJ1-2, the complete variable domain reads SQTIHQWPATLVQPVGSPLSLECTVEGTSNPNLYWYRQAAGRGLQLLFYSVGIGQISSEVPQNLSASRPQDRQFILSSKKLLLSDSGFYLCAWSVLGIYGYTFGSGTRLTVV.

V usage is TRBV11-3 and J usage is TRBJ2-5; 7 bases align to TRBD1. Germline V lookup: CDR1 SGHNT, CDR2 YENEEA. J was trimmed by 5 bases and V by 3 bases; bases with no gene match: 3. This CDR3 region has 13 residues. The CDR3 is CASSFGRGETQYF. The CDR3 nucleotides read TGTGCCAGCAGCTTCGGCAGGGGGGAGACCCAGTACTTC. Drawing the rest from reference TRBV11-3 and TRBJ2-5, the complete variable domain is EAGVVQSPRYKIIEKKQPVAFWCNPISGHNTLYWYLQNLGQGPELLIRYENEEAVDDSQLPKDRFSAERLKGVDSTLKIQPAELGDSAVYLCASSFGRGETQYFGPGTRLLVL.

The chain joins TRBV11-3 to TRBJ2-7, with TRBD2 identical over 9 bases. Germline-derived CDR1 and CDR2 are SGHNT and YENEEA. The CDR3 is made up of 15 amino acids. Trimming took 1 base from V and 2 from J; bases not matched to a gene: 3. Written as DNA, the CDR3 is TGTGCCAGCAGCTTAGCGGCGGGAGGGGCCTACGAGCAGTACGTC. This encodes CASSLAAGGAYEQYV.

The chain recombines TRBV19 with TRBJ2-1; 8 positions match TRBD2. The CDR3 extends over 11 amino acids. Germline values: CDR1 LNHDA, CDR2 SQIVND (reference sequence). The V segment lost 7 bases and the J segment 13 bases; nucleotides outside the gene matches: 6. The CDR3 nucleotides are TGTGCCAGTACCCGGGGGGGGCCCCAGTTCTTC. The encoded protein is CASTRGGPQFF.

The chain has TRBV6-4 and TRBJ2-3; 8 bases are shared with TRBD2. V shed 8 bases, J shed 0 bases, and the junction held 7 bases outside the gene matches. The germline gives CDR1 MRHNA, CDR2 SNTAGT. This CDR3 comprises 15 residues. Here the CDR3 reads CASAPTSGSTDTQYF. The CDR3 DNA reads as TGTGCCAGCGCCCCCACTAGCGGAAGCACAGATACGCAGTATTTT.

The CDR3 sequence is CASGLKVSAGNTIYF. In DNA form, the CDR3 reads TGTGCTAGTGGTTTGAAGGTCTCGGCTGGAAACACCATATATTTT. V is TRBV12-5 and J is TRBJ1-3; the D is unclear. The CDR3 consists of 15 residues. Germline CDR1 is LGHNT and CDR2 is FRNRAP. V was pared by 2 bases and J by 2 bases, with 10 bases between.

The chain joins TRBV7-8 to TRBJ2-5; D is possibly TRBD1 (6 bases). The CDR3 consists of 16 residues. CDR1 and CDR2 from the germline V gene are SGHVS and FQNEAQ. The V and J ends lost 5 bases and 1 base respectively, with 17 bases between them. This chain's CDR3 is CASSVQGLRVQETQYF. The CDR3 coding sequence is TGTGCCAGCAGCGTCCAGGGGTTGAGGGTCCAAGAGACCCAGTACTTC.